A single sample gave rise to the 25 T cell receptor beta chains below, sequenced in a study of OX40 agonist ivuxolimab in advanced cancers. Using immunoSEQ multiplex PCR, the repertoire was profiled, and TCRdb retains in-frame clones only, with some absent. The sample holds around 68,000 clones; approximately 90% are singletons and the top ten take more than 1%. Sequencing was performed on CD4+ or CD8+ T cells sorted from blood, taken in a trial of the OX40 agonist ivuxolimab. The receptors derive from an adult with an advanced solid tumor such as melanoma, head and neck, liver or kidney cancer.

The chain couples TRBV5-1 to TRBJ1-1; D ambiguous. The CDR3 covers 13 residues. Germline CDR1 reads SGHRS; CDR2 reads YFSETQ. The V gene lost 1 base and the J gene lost 1 base, with 5 bases spanning the gap. For the CDR3, the DNA is TGCGCCAGCAGCTTGCCAGGGAACACTGAAGCTTTCTTT. Its translation is CASSLPGNTEAFF.

This chain joins TRBV7-6 and TRBJ2-3; the match to TRBD2 covers 9 bases. The length of the CDR3 is 16 residues. Looked up from germline, CDR1 is SGHVS and CDR2 is FNYEAQ. The V and J ends lost 5 bases and 3 bases, in that order; junction bases with no gene match: 9. CDR3 in amino acids: CASSIGTSPLTDTQYF. Written as DNA, the CDR3 is TGTGCCAGCAGCATCGGGACTAGCCCCCTGACAGATACGCAGTATTTT. The entire variable domain, with the rest obtained from reference TRBV7-6 and TRBJ2-3, is as follows: GAGVSQSPRYKVTKRGQDVALRCDPISGHVSLYWYRQALGQGPEFLTYFNYEAQQDKSGLPNDRFSAERPEGSISTLTIQRTEQRDSAMYRCASSIGTSPLTDTQYFGPGTRLTVL.

This clone occurred once. J is TRBJ2-5 and V is TRBV5-1; 9 bases agree with TRBD2. Trimming removed 0 bases from V and 4 bases from J; junction bases left unmatched: 13. This CDR3 is 18 amino acids long. Per the germline V gene, CDR1 is SGHRS and CDR2 is YFSETQ. This CDR3 reads CASSLAPTSGRRTETQYF. The CDR3 DNA is TGCGCCAGCAGCTTGGCCCCGACTAGCGGTAGGCGTACAGAGACCCAGTACTTC.

The chain uses TRBV6-4 and TRBJ2-1; TRBD1 agrees at 7 bases. The length of the CDR3 is 15 residues. Germline assignment: CDR1 MRHNA and CDR2 SNTAGT. The trim removed 5 bases at V and 4 bases at J, leaving 8 bases unmatched. In DNA form, the CDR3 reads TGTGCCAGCAGTTCCGGGACAGCTTTTTACAATGAGCAGTTCTTC. As protein: CASSSGTAFYNEQFF.

The CDR3 sequence is CASSPRTGFTDTQYF. The CDR3 DNA follows: TGCGCCAGCAGCCCCCGGACAGGTTTCACAGATACGCAGTATTTT. The chain is built from TRBV5-1 and TRBJ2-3; 7 nucleotides align to TRBD1. This CDR3 spans 15 amino acids. CDR1 is SGHRS, CDR2 YFSETQ, per germline. V lost 4 bases to trimming and J lost 2 bases; unmatched junction nucleotides: 7.

The V and J genes are TRBV29-1 and TRBJ2-1, with 14 bases aligning to TRBD2. The germline gives CDR1 SQVTM, CDR2 ANQGSEA. This CDR3 has 16 residues. Trimming took 7 bases from V and 6 from J; bases not matched to a gene: 11. In nucleotides, the CDR3 is TGCAGCGCCATGACTAGCGGGGGGGCCGGGGGCAATGAGCAGTTCTTC. As protein: CSAMTSGGAGGNEQFF.

This chain uses TRBV27 with TRBJ2-3; perhaps TRBD1 as D (5 bases). The length of the CDR3 is 16 residues. CDR1 and CDR2 (germline): MNHEY, SMNVEV (reference sequence). Trimming cost V 1 base and J 4 bases, with 15 bases left between them. The CDR3 DNA follows: TGTGCCAGCAGTTTATTGGGCAGGGAAAACGCAGATACGCAGTATTTT. Its translation is CASSLLGRENADTQYF.

The rearrangement uses TRBV18 and TRBJ1-2, with D possibly TRBD1 on 5 matching bases. Trimming removed 9 bases at V and 3 bases at J, with 20 bases between. The CDR3 is 15 amino acids. Germline CDR1 and CDR2: KGHSH and LQKENI. CDR3 protein: CASSFGGARDYGYTF. For the CDR3, the DNA is TGTGCCAGTTCGTTTGGCGGGGCTCGGGACTATGGCTACACCTTC. The full variable domain, with the rest looked up from reference TRBV18 and TRBJ1-2, is NAGVMQNPRHLVRRRGQEARLRCSPMKGHSHVYWYRQLPEEGLKFMVYLQKENIIDESGMPKERFSAEFPKEGPSILRIQQVVRGDSAAYFCASSFGGARDYGYTFGSGTRLTVV.

The rearrangement uses TRBV5-8 and TRBJ1-1, with D hard to call. The germline V gene has CDR1 SGHTS and CDR2 YDEGEE. The CDR3 totals 13 residues. The germline V and J ends were trimmed by 4 bases and 4 bases, with 11 bases remaining between them. CDR3 residues: CASSLYLGTEAFF. In DNA, the CDR3 is TGTGCCAGCAGCCTATACTTAGGCACTGAAGCTTTCTTT.

This chain links TRBV21-1 with TRBJ2-7; the table's D call, TRBD2, has no DNA check behind it. TRBV21-1 is listed as a pseudogene. The CDR3 spans 15 residues. The chain's CDR3 is CASSKYLAANYEQYF. The CDR3 nucleotides are TGTGCCAGCAGCAAATATCTAGCGGCCAATTACGAGCAGTACTTC.

The chain carries TRBV11-2 and TRBJ2-7; 9 positions agree with TRBD1. CDR3 size: 16 residues. Trimming at V came to 1 base and at J to 4 bases, leaving 8 bases not matched to a gene. The germline gives CDR1 SGHAT, CDR2 FQNNGV. The CDR3 here is CASSLGPGQGQYEQYF. CDR3 coding DNA: TGTGCCAGCAGCTTAGGGCCGGGACAGGGTCAATACGAGCAGTACTTC.

This chain connects TRBV7-6 to TRBJ2-7; TRBD2 is a possible D gene (5 bases). CDR3 length: 13 residues. V gave up 3 bases and J gave up 5 bases, with 11 bases separating them. The germline CDR1 and CDR2 sequences are SGHVS and FNYEAQ. CDR3 protein: CASSFGVGDEQYF. CDR3 DNA: TGTGCCAGCAGCTTCGGGGTAGGAGACGAGCAGTACTTC.

The rearrangement uses TRBV5-6 and TRBJ1-1; 8 bases fit TRBD1. Trimming took 5 bases from V and 7 from J; bases not matched to a gene: 10. The CDR3 consists of 14 residues. Germline V lookup: CDR1 SGHDT, CDR2 YYEEEE. As DNA, the CDR3 is TGTGCCAGCAGACAGGGACAGGCCCTCGATGAAGCTTTCTTT. This gives the protein CASRQGQALDEAFF.

The chain employs TRBV30 and TRBJ1-5; 7 nucleotides match TRBD1. Trimming cost V 2 bases and J 1 base; bases outside gene matches: 14. CDR3 length: 18 amino acids. Germline CDR1 is GTSNPN and CDR2 is SVGIG (reference sequence). The CDR3 protein is CAWSPRRQGPGSNQPQHF. As DNA, the CDR3 is TGTGCCTGGAGTCCGCGCCGACAGGGACCGGGGAGCAATCAGCCCCAGCATTTT.

The rearrangement uses TRBV19 and TRBJ2-1; TRBD1 or TRBD2 may be the D gene (5 bases each). Germline CDR1 reads LNHDA; CDR2 reads SQIVND (reference sequence). This CDR3 contains 14 residues. Trimming cost V 7 bases and J 9 bases, with 19 bases left between them. CDR3 region: CASMERAGLGEQFF. The CDR3 coding sequence is TGTGCCAGTATGGAGAGGGCAGGGCTCGGTGAGCAGTTCTTC.

This rearrangement joins TRBV27 to TRBJ2-3; 12 bases are shared with TRBD2. CDR1 MNHEY and CDR2 SMNVEV come from the germline V gene (reference sequence). CDR3 length equals 16 residues. V lost 5 bases and J lost 2; bases outside the gene matches: 5. Here the CDR3 reads CASSALAGGHTDTQYF. The DNA of the CDR3 is TGTGCCAGCAGTGCGCTAGCGGGGGGGCACACAGATACGCAGTATTTT.

The CDR3 reads CASSQGWNTEAFF. The CDR3 region has the DNA TGTGCCAGCAGCCAGGGCTGGAACACTGAAGCTTTCTTT. The rearrangement links TRBV4-2 to TRBJ1-1, with unresolved D. The CDR3 runs to 13 residues. Looked up from germline, CDR1 is LGHNA and CDR2 is YNFKEQ. V lost 3 bases, J lost 1 base, and 6 bases lay in between.

The V call is TRBV7-9, the J call TRBJ2-6, with D hard to call. Trimming removed 7 bases at V and 1 base at J, with 8 bases between. The CDR3 covers 14 residues. Per the germline V gene, CDR1 is SEHNR and CDR2 is FQNEAQ (reference sequence). CDR3 nucleotides: TGTGCCAGCAACGACCGATCTGGGGCCAACGTCCTGACTTTC. Translating it yields CASNDRSGANVLTF.

The chain recombines TRBV27 with TRBJ2-7; D gene uncertain. The length of the CDR3 is 14 residues. Germline loops: CDR1 MNHEY, CDR2 SMNVEV (reference sequence). V lost 5 bases and J 1 base, leaving 12 bases between the germline ends. DNA for the CDR3: TGTGCCAGCAGTCCCGCTCCTACTTCCTACGAGCAGTACTTC. Translating gives CASSPAPTSYEQYF.

This clone came up once. J is TRBJ2-7 and V is TRBV19; possible D gene TRBD1, 6 bases. The V end lost 8 bases, the J end lost 3 bases, and 11 bases lay between the germline ends. In germline, CDR1 is LNHDA, CDR2 SQIVND (reference sequence). There are 12 residues in the CDR3. The CDR3 here is CASRDTHYEQYF. The DNA for the CDR3 is TGTGCCAGTCGGGACACACACTACGAGCAGTACTTC.

V and J are TRBV5-5 and TRBJ2-1, with TRBD1 identical over 8 bases. Germline V lookup: CDR1 SGHKS, CDR2 YYEKEE (reference sequence). The CDR3 is 14 amino acids. J lost 4 bases, V lost 5 bases, and 5 bases had no gene match. The CDR3 region is CASRLTGVYNEQFF. The CDR3 nucleotides read TGTGCCAGCAGACTGACAGGGGTATACAATGAGCAGTTCTTC. Using reference TRBV5-5 and TRBJ2-1 for the parts outside the CDR3, the full variable domain is DAGVTQSPTHLIKTRGQQVTLRCSPISGHKSVSWYQQVLGQGPQFIFQYYEKEERGRGNFPDRFSARQFPNYSSELNVNALLLGDSALYLCASRLTGVYNEQFFGPGTRLTVL.

The rearrangement joins TRBV18 to TRBJ2-5; maybe TRBD2 (6 bases). V lost 4 bases and J 3 bases, leaving 9 bases between the germline ends. Germline CDR1 KGHSH, CDR2 LQKENI. The CDR3 covers 13 residues. CDR3: CASSLTSEETQYF. CDR3 DNA: TGTGCCAGCTCACTGACTAGTGAAGAGACCCAGTACTTC.

The CDR3 region is CASSQTMYYGYTF. CDR3 nucleotides: TGTGCCAGCAGCCAGACCATGTACTATGGCTACACCTTC. This chain uses TRBV11-2 with TRBJ1-2, with no clear D. Trimming took off 5 bases at V and 3 bases at J, with 10 bases between the two ends. This CDR3 comprises 13 residues. Germline V gene lookup returns CDR1 SGHAT and CDR2 FQNNGV.

This chain uses TRBV4-1 with TRBJ1-3; 10 bases match TRBD1. V gave up 4 bases and J gave up 0 bases; unmatched junction bases: 6. CDR1 and CDR2 (germline): MGHRA, YSYEKL. The CDR3 is made up of 17 amino acids. The CDR3 region is CASSLRTGGFSGNTIYF. In DNA, the CDR3 is TGCGCCAGCAGCCTACGGACAGGGGGGTTCTCTGGAAACACCATATATTTT.

This chain connects TRBV18 to TRBJ2-7; D ambiguous. The germline V and J ends were trimmed by 0 bases and 3 bases, with 6 bases remaining between them. The germline V gene encodes CDR1 KGHSH and CDR2 LQKENI. The CDR3 length is 13 residues. The chain's CDR3 is CASSPPSSYEQYF. As DNA, the CDR3 is TGTGCCAGCTCACCACCGTCCAGCTACGAGCAGTACTTC.